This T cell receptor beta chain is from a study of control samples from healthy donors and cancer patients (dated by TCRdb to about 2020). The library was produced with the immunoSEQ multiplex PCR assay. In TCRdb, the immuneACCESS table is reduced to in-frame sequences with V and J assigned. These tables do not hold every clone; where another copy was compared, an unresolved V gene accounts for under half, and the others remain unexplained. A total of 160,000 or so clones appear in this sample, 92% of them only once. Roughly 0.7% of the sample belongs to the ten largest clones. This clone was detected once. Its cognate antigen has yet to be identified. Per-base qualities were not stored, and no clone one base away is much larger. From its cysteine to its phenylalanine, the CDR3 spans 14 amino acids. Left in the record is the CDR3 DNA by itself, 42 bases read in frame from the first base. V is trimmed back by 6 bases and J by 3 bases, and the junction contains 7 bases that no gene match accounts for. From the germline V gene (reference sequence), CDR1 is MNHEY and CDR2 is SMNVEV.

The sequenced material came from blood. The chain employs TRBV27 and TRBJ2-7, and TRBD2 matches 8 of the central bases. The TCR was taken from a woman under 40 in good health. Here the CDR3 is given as CASSTGTRFYEQYF. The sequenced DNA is TGTGCCAGCAGCACCGGGACTAGATTCTACGAGCAGTACTTC.